The subject of this entry is one TCR beta chain. Its matching antigen is unknown. This sample stems from a study of OX40 agonist ivuxolimab in advanced cancers. Study overall: Ivuxolimab doses were 0.01, 0.1, 0.3, 1.5, 3 or 10 mg/kg every 2 weeks. Partial responses were achieved by three patients: one hepatocellular carcinoma, two cutaneous melanoma. Whole-study findings and limits: Within 6 weeks, CD4+ and CD8+ blood T cells expanded clonally at 0.1 to 3.0 mg/kg. The investigators did not determine what antigen specificity the expanded peripheral T cells had.

The CDR3 sequence is 14 residues long. The germline CDR1 and CDR2 sequences are LGHNA and YNFKEQ. V lost 0 bases, J lost 5 bases, and 10 bases lay in between. Measured with immunoSEQ multiplex PCR; TCRdb has only the in-frame clones, and not every one. The data contain roughly 70,000 clones, 82% of them singletons. The chain has TRBV4-2 and TRBJ1-2; D call uncertain. This specimen consisted of CD4+ or CD8+ T cells sorted from blood, obtained in a trial of the OX40 agonist ivuxolimab. The source is an adult with an advanced solid tumor such as melanoma, head and neck, liver or kidney cancer. The CDR3 protein is CASSQDFRSYGYTF. Here the CDR3 DNA reads TGTGCCAGCAGCCAAGATTTCAGGTCGTATGGCTACACCTTC.